This T cell receptor (beta chain) was identified in a study of blood T cells in healthy people across ages. A note on this clonotype: The antigen is undetermined.

Then a second PCR, running about 6 to 11 cycles, was carried out with a sample-barcoded 5' primer and a J-beta primer mix. MiXCR was run by TCRdb on the 5' RACE reads, yielding one entry per CDR3 protein. The data contain 1 million or so distinct CDR3 sequences, under 45% of them seen just once; the ten biggest clones take up approximately 17%. Isolated PBMCs totaled at least 6 million in each sample. Deletions cut 0 bases from V and 5 bases from J, with 17 bases between. This CDR3 is built from 17 residues. Germline V lookup: CDR1 SGHAT, CDR2 FQNNGV. Study-wide findings and caveats: Unsorted PBMCs ruled out conclusive naive versus antigen-experienced comparison. Considered underestimates were the diversity estimates obtained from one million T cells.

The receptor comes from a woman between 55 and 75 years old in good health. Material: blood. This chain joins TRBV11-2 and TRBJ2-1; D perhaps matches TRBD2 (5 bases). Written as DNA, the CDR3 is TGTGCCAGCAGCTTAGACGTCGGGGTCCCGAAAAACAATGAGCAGTTCTTC. Amino acids: CASSLDVGVPKNNEQFF.